The present entry profiles one T cell receptor (beta chain) with its context. Its antigen remains unknown. Germline lookup yields CDR1 SGHRS and CDR2 YFSETQ. The CDR3 length is 17 residues. Trimming took off 0 bases at V and 6 bases at J, with 18 bases between the two ends. The sample originates from a study of CD8 T cells in ankylosing spondylitis. Study observations and caveats: Reportedly, significant enrichment of disease-linked clones occurred in matched ankylosing spondylitis synovial fluid. Characteristic, it appeared, of ankylosing spondylitis blood was a TCR beta motif of several highly homologous variants. Disease-associated clones were CD8+ and fairly uncommon in peripheral blood.

Quantitative barcoded 5'-RACE was used to prepare TCR beta libraries. TCRdb re-derived calls from the 5' RACE reads in MiXCR, one entry per CDR3 protein. The sample comprises 350,000 to 550,000 distinct CDR3 sequences, roughly a quarter of which are singletons, and 0.75% to 0.9% rests with the top ten. This sequence was found in a male donor with ankylosing spondylitis. The V and J genes are TRBV5-1 and TRBJ2-2; no reliable D call. Sequencing input: blood, either unsorted or a sorted T cell fraction (not recorded which). In nucleotides, the CDR3 is TGCGCCAGCAGCTTGGCGATTGGCCTCACTGGCGCCGGGGAGCTGTTTTTT. Its protein product is CASSLAIGLTGAGELFF.